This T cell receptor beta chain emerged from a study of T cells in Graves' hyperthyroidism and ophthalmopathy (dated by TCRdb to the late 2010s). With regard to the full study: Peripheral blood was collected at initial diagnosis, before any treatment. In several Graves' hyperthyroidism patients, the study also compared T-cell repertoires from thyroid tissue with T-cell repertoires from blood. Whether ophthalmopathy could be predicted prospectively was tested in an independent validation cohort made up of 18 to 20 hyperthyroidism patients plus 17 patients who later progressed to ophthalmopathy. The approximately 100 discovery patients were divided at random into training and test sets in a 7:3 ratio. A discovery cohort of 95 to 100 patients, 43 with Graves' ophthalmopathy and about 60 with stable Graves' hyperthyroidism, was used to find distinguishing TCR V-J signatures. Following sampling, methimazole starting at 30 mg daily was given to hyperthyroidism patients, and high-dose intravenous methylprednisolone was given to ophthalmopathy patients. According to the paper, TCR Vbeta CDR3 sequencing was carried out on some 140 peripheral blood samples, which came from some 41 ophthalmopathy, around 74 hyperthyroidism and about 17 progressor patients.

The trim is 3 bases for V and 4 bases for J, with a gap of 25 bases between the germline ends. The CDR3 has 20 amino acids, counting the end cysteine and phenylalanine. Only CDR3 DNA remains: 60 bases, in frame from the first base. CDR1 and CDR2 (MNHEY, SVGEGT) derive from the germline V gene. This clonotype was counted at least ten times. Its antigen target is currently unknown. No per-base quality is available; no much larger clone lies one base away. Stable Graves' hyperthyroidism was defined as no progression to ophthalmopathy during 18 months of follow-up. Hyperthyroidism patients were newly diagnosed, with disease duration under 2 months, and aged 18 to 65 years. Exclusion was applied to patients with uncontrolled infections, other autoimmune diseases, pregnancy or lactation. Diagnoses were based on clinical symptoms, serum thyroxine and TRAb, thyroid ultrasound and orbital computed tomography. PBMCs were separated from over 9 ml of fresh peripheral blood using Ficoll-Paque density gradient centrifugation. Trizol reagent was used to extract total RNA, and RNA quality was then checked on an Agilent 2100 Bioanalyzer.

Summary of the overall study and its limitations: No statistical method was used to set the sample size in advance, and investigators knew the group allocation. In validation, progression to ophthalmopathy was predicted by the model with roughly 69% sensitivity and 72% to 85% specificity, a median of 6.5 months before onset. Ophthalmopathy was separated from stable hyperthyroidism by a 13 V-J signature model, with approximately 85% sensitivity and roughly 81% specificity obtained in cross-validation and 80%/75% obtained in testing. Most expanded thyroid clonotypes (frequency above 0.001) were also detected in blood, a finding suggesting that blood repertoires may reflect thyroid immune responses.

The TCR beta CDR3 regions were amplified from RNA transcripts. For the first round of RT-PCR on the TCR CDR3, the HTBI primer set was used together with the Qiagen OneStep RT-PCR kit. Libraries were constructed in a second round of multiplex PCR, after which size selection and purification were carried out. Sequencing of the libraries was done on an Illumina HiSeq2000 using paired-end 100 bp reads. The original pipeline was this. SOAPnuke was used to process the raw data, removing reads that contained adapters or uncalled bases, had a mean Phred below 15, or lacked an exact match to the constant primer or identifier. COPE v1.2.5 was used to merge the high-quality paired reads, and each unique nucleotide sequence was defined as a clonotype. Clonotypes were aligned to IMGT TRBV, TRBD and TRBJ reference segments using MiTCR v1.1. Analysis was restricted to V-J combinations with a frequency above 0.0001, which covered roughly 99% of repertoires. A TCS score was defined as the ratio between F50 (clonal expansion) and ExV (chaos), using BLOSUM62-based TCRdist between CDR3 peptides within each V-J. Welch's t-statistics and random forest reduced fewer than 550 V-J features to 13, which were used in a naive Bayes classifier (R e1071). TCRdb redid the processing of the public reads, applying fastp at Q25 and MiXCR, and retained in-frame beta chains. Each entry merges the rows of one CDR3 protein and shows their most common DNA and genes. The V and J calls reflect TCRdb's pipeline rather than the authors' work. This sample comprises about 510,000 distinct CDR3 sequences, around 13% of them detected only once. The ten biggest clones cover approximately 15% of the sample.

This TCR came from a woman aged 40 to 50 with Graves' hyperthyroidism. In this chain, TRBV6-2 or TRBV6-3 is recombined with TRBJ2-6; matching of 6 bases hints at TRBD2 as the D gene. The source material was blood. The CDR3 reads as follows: CASSYGSVGGTHSGANVLTF. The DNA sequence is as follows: TGTGCCAGCAGTTATGGCTCAGTGGGGGGAACTCACTCCGGGGCCAACGTCCTGACTTTC.